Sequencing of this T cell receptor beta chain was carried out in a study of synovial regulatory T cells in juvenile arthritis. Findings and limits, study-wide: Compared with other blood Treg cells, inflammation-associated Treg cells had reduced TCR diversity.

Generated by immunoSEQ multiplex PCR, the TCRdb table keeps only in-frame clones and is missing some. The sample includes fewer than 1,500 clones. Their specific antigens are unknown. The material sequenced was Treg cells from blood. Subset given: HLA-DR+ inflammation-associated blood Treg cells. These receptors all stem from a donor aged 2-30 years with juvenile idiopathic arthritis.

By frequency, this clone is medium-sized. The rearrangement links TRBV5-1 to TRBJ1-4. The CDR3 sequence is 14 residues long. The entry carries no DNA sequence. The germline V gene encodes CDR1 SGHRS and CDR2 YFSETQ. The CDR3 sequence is CASSSAGGYEKLFF.